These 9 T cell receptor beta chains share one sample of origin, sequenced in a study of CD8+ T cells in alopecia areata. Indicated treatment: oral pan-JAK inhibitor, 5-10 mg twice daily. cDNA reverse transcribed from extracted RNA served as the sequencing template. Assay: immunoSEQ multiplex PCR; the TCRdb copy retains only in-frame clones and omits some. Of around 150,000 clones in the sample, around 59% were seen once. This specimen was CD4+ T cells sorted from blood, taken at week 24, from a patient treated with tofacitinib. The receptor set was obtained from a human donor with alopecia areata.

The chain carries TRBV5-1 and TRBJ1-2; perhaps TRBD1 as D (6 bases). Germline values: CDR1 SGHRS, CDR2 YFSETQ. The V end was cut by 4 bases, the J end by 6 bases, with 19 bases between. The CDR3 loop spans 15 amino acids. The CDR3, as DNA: TGCGCCAGCAGCCCGGACGGGTTTGGGGGCAATGGCTACACCTTC. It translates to CASSPDGFGGNGYTF.

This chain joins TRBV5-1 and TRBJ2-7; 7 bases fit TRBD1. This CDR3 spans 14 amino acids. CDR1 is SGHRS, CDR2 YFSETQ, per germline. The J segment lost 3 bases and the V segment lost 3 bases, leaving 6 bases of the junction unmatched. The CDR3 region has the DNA TGCGCCAGCAGCTCGGACAGGAGGAACTACGAGCAGTACTTC. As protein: CASSSDRRNYEQYF.

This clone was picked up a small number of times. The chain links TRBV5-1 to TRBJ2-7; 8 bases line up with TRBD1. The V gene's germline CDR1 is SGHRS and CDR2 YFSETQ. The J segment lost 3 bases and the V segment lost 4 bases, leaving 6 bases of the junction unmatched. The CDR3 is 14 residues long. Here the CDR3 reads CASSRDRRDYEQYF. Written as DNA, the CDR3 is TGCGCCAGCAGCCGGGACAGGAGAGACTACGAGCAGTACTTC.

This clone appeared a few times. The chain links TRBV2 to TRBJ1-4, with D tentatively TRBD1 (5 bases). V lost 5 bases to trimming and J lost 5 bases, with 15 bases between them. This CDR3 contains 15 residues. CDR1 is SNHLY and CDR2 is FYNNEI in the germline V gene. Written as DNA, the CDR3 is TGTGCCAGCAGTCGTCGGGGCGGACAAAATGAAAAACTGTTTTTT. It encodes CASSRRGGQNEKLFF.

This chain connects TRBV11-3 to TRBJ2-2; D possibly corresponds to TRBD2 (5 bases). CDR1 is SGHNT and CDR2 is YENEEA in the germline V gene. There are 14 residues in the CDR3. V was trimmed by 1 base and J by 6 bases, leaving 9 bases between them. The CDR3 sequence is CASSLASRSGELFF. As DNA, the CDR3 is TGTGCCAGCAGCTTAGCTAGCCGTTCCGGGGAGCTGTTTTTT.

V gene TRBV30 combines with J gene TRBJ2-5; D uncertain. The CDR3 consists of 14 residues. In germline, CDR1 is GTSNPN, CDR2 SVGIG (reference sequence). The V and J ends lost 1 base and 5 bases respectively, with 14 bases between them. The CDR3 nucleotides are TGTGCCTGGAGTGAGGGCCCACAGAGGGAGACCCAGTACTTC. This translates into CAWSEGPQRETQYF.

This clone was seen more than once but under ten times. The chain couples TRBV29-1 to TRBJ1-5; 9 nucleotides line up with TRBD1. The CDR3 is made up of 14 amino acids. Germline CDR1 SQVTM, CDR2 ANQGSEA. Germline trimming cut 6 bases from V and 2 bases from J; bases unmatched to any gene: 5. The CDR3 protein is CSVGQGNGNQPQHF. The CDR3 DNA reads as TGCAGCGTGGGACAGGGCAATGGCAATCAGCCCCAGCATTTT.

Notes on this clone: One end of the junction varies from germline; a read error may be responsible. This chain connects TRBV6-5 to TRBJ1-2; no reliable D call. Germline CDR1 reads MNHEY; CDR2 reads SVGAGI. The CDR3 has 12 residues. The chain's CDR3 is CAISDEGYGYTF. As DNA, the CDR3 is TGTGCCATCAGTGACGAGGGATATGGCTACACCTTC.

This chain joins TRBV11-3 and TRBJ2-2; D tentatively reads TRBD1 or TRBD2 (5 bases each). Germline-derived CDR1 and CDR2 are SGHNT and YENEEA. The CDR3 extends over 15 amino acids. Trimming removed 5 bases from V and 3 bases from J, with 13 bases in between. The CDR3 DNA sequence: TGTGCCAGCAGCCCTGCAGGGAGCGACACCGGGGAGCTGTTTTTT. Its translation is CASSPAGSDTGELFF. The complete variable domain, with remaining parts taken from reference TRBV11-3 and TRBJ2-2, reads EAGVVQSPRYKIIEKKQPVAFWCNPISGHNTLYWYLQNLGQGPELLIRYENEEAVDDSQLPKDRFSAERLKGVDSTLKIQPAELGDSAVYLCASSPAGSDTGELFFGEGSRLTVL.